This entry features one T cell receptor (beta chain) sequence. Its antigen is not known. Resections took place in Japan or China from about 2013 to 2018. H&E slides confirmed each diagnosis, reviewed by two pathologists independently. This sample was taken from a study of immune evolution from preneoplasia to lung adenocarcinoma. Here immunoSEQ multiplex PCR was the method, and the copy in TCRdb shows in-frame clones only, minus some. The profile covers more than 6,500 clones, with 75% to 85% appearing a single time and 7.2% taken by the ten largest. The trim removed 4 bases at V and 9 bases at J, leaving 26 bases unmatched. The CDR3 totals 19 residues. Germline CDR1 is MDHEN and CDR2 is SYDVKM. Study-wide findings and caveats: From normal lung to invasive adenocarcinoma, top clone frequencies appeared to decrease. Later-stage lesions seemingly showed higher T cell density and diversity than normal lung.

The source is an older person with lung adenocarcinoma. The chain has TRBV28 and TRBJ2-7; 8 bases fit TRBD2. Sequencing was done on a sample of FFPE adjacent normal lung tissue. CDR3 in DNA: TGTGCCAGCAGTTGGGGTTCGGGTGGCAGCGGGAGCTTCCCGACGACGCAGTACTTC. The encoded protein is CASSWGSGGSGSFPTTQYF.